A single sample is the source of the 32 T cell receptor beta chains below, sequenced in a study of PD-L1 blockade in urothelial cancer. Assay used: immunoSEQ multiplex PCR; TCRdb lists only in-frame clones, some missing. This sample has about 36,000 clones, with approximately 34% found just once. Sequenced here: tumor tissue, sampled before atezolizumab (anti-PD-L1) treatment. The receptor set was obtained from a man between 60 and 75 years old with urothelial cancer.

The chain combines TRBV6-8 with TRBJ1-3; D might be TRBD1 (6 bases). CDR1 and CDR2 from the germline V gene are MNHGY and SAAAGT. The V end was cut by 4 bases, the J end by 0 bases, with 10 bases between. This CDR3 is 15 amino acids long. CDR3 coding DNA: TGTGCCAGCAGTTTAGACAGGCTCTCTGGAAACACCATATATTTT. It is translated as CASSLDRLSGNTIYF.

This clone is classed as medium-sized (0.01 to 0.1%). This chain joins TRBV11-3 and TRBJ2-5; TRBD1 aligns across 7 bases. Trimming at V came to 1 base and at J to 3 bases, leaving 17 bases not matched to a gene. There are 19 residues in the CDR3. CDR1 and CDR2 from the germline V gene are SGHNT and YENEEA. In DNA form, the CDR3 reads TGTGCCAGCAGCTTAGGGGTCAACAGGGGCTGGGGCAGAGAAGAGACCCAGTACTTC. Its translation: CASSLGVNRGWGREETQYF.

CDR3 nucleotide sequence: TGTGCCAGCAGCTTAAGACGGGACCCCACAGATACGCAGTATTTT. It yields the protein CASSLRRDPTDTQYF. The chain couples TRBV11-3 to TRBJ2-3; D could derive from TRBD1 or TRBD2 (5 bases each). V lost 2 bases, J lost 2 bases, and 11 bases lay in between. The CDR3 contains 15 residues. The germline gives CDR1 SGHNT, CDR2 YENEEA.

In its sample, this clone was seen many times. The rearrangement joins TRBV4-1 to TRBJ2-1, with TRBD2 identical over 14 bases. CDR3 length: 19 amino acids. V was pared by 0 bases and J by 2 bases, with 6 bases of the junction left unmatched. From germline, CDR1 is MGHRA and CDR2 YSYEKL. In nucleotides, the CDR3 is TGCGCCAGCAGCCAAGAGACTAGCGGGAGGGCCGAAACCTACAATGAGCAGTTCTTC. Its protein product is CASSQETSGRAETYNEQFF.

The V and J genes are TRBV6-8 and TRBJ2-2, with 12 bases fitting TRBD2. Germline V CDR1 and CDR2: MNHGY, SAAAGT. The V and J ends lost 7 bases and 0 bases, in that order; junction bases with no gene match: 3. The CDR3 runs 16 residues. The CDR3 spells CASKRTSGTNTGELFF. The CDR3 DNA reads TGTGCCAGCAAAAGGACTAGCGGGACGAACACCGGGGAGCTGTTTTTT.

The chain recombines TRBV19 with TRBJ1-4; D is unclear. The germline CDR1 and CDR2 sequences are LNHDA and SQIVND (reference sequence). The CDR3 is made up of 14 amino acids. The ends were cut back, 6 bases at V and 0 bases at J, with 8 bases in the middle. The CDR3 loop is CASSPVATNEKLFF. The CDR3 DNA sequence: TGTGCCAGTAGCCCGGTTGCAACTAATGAAAAACTGTTTTTT. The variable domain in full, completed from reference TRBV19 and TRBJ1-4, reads DGGITQSPKYLFRKEGQNVTLSCEQNLNHDAMYWYRQDPGQGLRLIYYSQIVNDFQKGDIAEGYSVSREKKESFPLTVTSAQKNPTAFYLCASSPVATNEKLFFGSGTQLSVL.

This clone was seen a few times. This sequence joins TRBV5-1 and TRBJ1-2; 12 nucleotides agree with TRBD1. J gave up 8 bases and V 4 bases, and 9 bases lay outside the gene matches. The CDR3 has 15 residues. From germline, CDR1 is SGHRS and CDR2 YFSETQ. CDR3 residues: CASSQGTGGGGGYTF. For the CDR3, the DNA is TGCGCCAGCAGCCAAGGGACAGGGGGCGGGGGAGGCTACACCTTC.

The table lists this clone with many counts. The CDR3 DNA is TGTGCCAGCAGCCGAAACACAGGGGCTAACAATCAGCCCCAGCATTTT. The encoded protein is CASSRNTGANNQPQHF. This chain uses TRBV11-3 with TRBJ1-5, with 7 bases fitting TRBD1. Germline-derived CDR1 and CDR2 are SGHNT and YENEEA. The CDR3 is 16 residues long. Germline trimming cut 5 bases from V and 3 bases from J; bases unmatched to any gene: 10.

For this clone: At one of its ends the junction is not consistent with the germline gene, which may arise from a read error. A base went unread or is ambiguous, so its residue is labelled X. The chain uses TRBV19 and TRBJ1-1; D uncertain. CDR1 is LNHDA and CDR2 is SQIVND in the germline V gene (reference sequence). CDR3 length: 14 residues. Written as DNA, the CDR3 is TGTGCCARTAGTATGTTTGGGGAAGCCACTGAAGCTTTCTTT. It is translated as CAXSMFGEATEAFF.

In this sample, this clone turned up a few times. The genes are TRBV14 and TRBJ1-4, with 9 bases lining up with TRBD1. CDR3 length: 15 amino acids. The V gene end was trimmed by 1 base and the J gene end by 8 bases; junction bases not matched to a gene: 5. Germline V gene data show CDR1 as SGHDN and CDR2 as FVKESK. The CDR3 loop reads CASSQAQGAGEKLFF. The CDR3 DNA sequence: TGTGCCAGCAGCCAAGCACAGGGGGCAGGCGAAAAACTGTTTTTT.

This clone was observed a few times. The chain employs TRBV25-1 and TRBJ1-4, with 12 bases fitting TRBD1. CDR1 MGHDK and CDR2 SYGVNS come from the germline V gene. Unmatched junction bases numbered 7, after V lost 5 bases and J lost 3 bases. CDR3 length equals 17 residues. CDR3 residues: CASSPGTGGPSNEKLFF. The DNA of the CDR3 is TGTGCCAGCAGTCCCGGGACAGGGGGCCCGTCTAATGAAAAACTGTTTTTT. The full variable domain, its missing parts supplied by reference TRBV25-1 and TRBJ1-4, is EADIYQTPRYLVIGTGKKITLECSQTMGHDKMYWYQQDPGMELHLIHYSYGVNSTEKGDLSSESTVSRIRTEHFPLTLESARPSHTSQYLCASSPGTGGPSNEKLFFGSGTQLSVL.

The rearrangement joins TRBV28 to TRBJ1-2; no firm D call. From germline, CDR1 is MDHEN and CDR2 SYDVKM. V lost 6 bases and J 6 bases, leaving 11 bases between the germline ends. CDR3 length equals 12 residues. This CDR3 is CASSPLSNGYTF. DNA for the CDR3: TGTGCCAGCAGCCCCCTGTCGAATGGCTACACCTTC.

CDR3 DNA: TGTGCCAGCAGACCTGCGACAGGGGGCAACTATGGCTACACCTTC. Translation gives CASRPATGGNYGYTF. The V call is TRBV6-7, the J call TRBJ1-2; 10 bases line up with TRBD1. TRBV6-7 is an ORF for which the function is uncertain. The V gene end was trimmed by 6 bases and the J gene end by 2 bases; junction bases not matched to a gene: 6. This CDR3 has 15 residues.

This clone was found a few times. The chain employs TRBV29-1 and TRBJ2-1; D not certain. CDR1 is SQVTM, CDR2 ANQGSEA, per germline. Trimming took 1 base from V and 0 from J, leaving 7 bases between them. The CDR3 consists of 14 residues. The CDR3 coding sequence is TGCAGCGTTGAAGGTGGAAGCTCCTACAATGAGCAGTTCTTC. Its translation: CSVEGGSSYNEQFF.

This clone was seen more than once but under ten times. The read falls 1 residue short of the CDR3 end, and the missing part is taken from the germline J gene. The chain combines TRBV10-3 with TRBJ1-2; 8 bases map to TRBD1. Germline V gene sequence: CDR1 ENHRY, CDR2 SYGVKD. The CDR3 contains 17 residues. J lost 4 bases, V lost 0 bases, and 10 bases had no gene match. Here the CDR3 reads CAISESGADRGGYGYTF. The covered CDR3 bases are TGTGCCATCAGTGAGTCGGGAGCAGACAGGGGCGGCTATGGCTACACC.

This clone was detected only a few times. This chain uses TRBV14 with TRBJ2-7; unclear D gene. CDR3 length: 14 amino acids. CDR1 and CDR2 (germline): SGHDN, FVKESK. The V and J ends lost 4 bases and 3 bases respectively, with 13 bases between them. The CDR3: CASSRPGSRYEQYF. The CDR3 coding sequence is TGTGCCAGCAGCCGCCCCGGGTCCCGCTACGAGCAGTACTTC.

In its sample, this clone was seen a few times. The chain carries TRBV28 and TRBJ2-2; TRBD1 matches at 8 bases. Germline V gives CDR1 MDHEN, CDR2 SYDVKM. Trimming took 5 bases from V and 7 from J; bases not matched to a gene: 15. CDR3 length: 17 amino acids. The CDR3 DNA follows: TGTGCCAGCAGTAGAACTCGGACAGGGAGGAGAGGCGGGGAGCTGTTTTTT. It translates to CASSRTRTGRRGGELFF.

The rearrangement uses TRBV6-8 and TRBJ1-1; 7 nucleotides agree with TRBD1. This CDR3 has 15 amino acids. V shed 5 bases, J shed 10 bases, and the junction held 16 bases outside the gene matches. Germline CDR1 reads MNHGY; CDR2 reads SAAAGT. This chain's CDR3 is CASSTGGTVSDGAFF. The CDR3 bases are TGTGCCAGCAGTACTGGGGGGACAGTGTCCGATGGAGCTTTCTTT.

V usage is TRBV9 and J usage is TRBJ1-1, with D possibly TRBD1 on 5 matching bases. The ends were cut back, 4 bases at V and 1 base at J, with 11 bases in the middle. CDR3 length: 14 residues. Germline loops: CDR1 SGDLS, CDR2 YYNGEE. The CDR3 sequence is CASSTGRGNTEAFF. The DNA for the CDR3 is TGTGCCAGCAGCACGGGGAGGGGGAACACTGAAGCTTTCTTT.

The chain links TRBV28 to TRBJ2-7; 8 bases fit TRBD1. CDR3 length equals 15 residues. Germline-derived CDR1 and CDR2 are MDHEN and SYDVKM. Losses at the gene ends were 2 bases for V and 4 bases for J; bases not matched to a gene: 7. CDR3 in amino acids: CASSLPRTGHYEQYF. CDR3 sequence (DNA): TGTGCCAGCAGTTTACCCCGGACAGGGCATTACGAGCAGTACTTC.

The CDR3 nucleotides are TGTGCCAGTACCGGGTCGAGACTAGCTGGCTCTGGGGCCAACGTCCTGACTTTC. Protein product: CASTGSRLAGSGANVLTF. The chain couples TRBV19 to TRBJ2-6; TRBD2 matches at 7 bases. The CDR3 is 18 amino acids. V gave up 7 bases and J gave up 0 bases; unmatched junction bases: 12. Germline CDR1 and CDR2: LNHDA and SQIVND (reference sequence).

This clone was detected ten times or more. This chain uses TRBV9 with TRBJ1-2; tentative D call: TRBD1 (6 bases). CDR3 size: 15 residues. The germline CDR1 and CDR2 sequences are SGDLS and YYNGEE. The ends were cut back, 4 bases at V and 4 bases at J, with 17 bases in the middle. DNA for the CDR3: TGTGCCAGCAGCCCCCGTCTCAAGGGGGGCTATGGCTACACCTTC. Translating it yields CASSPRLKGGYGYTF.

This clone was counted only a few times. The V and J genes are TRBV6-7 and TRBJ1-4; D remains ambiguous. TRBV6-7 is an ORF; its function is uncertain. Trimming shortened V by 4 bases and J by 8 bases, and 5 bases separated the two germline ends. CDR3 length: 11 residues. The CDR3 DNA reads TGTGCCAGCAGTTCGGGGGAAAAACTGTTTTTT. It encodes CASSSGEKLFF.

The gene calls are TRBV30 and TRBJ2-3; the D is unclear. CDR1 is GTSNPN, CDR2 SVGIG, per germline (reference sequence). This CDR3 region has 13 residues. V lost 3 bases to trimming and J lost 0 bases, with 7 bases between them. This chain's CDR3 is CAWSPSSTDTQYF. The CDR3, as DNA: TGTGCCTGGAGCCCCTCTAGCACAGATACGCAGTATTTT.

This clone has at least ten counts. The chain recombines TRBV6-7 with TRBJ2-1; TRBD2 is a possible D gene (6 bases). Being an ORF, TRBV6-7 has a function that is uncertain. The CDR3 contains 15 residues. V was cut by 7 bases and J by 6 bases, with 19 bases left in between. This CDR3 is CASTRGSHSGNEQFF. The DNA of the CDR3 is TGTGCCAGCACCCGCGGTTCCCATAGCGGCAATGAGCAGTTCTTC.

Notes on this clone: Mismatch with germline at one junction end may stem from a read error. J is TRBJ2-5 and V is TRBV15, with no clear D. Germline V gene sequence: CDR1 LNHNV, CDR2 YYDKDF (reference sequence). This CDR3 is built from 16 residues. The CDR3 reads CASSLAVHGRQETQYF. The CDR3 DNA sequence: TGTGCCAGCAGCTTGGCAGTGCACGGCCGACAAGAGACCCAGTACTTC.

The CDR3 DNA reads TGTGCCAGCAGCCAAAAGACAGTCGCAGATACGCAGTATTTT. Amino acid sequence: CASSQKTVADTQYF. The chain combines TRBV14 with TRBJ2-3; maybe TRBD1 (5 bases). The CDR3 consists of 14 residues. Germline V gene lookup returns CDR1 SGHDN and CDR2 FVKESK. V gave up 2 bases and J gave up 4 bases, with 10 bases separating them. The full variable domain, in which reference TRBV14 and TRBJ2-3 provide the parts outside the CDR3, is EAGVTQFPSHSVIEKGQTVTLRCDPISGHDNLYWYRRVMGKEIKFLLHFVKESKQDESGMPNNRFLAERTGGTYSTLKVQPAELEDSGVYFCASSQKTVADTQYFGPGTRLTVL.

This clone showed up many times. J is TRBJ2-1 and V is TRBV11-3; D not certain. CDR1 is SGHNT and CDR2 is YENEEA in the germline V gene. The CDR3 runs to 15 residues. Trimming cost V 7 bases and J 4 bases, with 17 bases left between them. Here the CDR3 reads CASTLQGPIYNEQFF. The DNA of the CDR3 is TGTGCCAGCACCCTACAAGGCCCTATTTACAATGAGCAGTTCTTC.

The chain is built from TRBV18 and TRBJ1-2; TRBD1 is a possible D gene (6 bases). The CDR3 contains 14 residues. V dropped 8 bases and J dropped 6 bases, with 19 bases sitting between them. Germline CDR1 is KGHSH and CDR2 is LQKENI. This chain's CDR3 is CASRGLLQGHGYTF. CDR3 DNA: TGTGCCAGCCGTGGGCTTTTACAGGGACATGGCTACACCTTC.

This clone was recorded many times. Here the CDR3 DNA reads TGTGCCAGCAGTGCCGTGTCGGGGCTAGCGCAACGCAGGACCTACAATGAGCAGTTCTTC. Protein product: CASSAVSGLAQRRTYNEQFF. The chain recombines TRBV6-8 with TRBJ2-1, with TRBD2 as a possible D gene (6 bases). Germline CDR1 MNHGY, CDR2 SAAAGT. Trimming left V 5 bases short and J 2 bases short, with 28 bases between. This CDR3 is built from 20 residues.

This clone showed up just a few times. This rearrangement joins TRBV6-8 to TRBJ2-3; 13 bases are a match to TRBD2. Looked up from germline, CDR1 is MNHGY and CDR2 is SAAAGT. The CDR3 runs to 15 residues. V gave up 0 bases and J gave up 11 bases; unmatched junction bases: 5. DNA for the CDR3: TGTGCCAGCAGTTACTCGTGGACTAGCGGGAGTCTGCAGTATTTT. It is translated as CASSYSWTSGSLQYF.

Written as DNA, the CDR3 is TGTGCCAGCAGCCCGGGACTACGTAGGAATGAGCAGTTCTTC. This encodes CASSPGLRRNEQFF. V and J are TRBV6-8 and TRBJ2-1; 7 nucleotides agree with TRBD2. V shed 6 bases and J 7 bases; nucleotides not matched to a gene: 9. The CDR3 has 14 residues. Per germline, CDR1 MNHGY and CDR2 SAAAGT.